Below, 21 T cell receptor beta chains from the same sample are listed, as sequenced in a study of regulatory T cells in long-lasting Graves disease. The TCR beta library used iRepertoire HTBI primers with Arm-PCR amplification of CDR3. TCRdb redid the calling of the multiplex PCR reads with MiXCR, one entry per CDR3 protein. The profile shows approximately 470,000 distinct CDR3 sequences, roughly 16% of them singletons. Sample time point: newly diagnosed GD, antithyroid drugs for less than 3 months. RNA isolated from PBMCs was used to make the TCR library. The sample was also linked to a second study, of T cells in Graves' hyperthyroidism and ophthalmopathy.

This specimen consisted of peripheral blood mononuclear cells (PBMCs), obtained at new diagnosis, from a patient treated with antithyroid drugs. Receptors originate from a man in his forties with Graves disease.

The chain carries TRBV4-1 and TRBJ1-4, with TRBD1 matching over 10 bases. The CDR3 extends over 16 amino acids. Germline assignment: CDR1 MGHRA and CDR2 YSYEKL. J lost 8 bases, V lost 3 bases, and 9 bases had no gene match. The CDR3 loop reads CASSQESTGGNEKLFF. The CDR3 DNA is TGCGCCAGCAGCCAGGAGTCGACAGGGGGCAACGAAAAACTGTTTTTT.

About this clonotype: Given a much more abundant clone one base away, this may be a read error. The gene calls are TRBV13 and TRBJ2-7, with 7 bases that match TRBD1. Germline V gene lookup returns CDR1 PRHDT and CDR2 FYEKMQ (reference sequence). The CDR3 is made up of 15 amino acids. Trimming at V came to 5 bases and at J to 4 bases, leaving 11 bases not matched to a gene. CDR3 in amino acids: CASSPREQGLYEQYF. The DNA of the CDR3 is TGTGCCAGCAGCCCCCGGGAACAGGGGCTGTACGAGCAGTACTTC.

Ten or more counts support this clonotype. The chain is built from TRBV5-1 and TRBJ2-1; D remains unclear. CDR1 and CDR2 (germline): SGHRS, YFSETQ. Trimming left V 1 base short and J 9 bases short, with 26 bases between. This CDR3 comprises 18 residues. This CDR3 reads CASSLSTGVALPTSEQFF. In nucleotides, the CDR3 is TGCGCCAGCAGCTTGAGCACTGGTGTGGCCCTACCTACAAGTGAGCAGTTCTTC.

This clonotype was found many times. V is TRBV11-2 and J is TRBJ2-7; D ambiguous. CDR1 is SGHAT, CDR2 FQNNGV, per germline. The CDR3 has 11 residues. Between the trimmed V and J ends, which lost 1 base and 5 bases, there was a span of 3 bases. The CDR3 loop reads CASSLVNEQYF. The DNA for the CDR3 is TGTGCCAGCAGCTTAGTAAACGAGCAGTACTTC. The entire variable domain, with the rest obtained from reference TRBV11-2 and TRBJ2-7, is as follows: EAGVAQSPRYKIIEKRQSVAFWCNPISGHATLYWYQQILGQGPKLLIQFQNNGVVDDSQLPKDRFSAERLKGVDSTLKIQPAKLEDSAVYLCASSLVNEQYFGPGTRLTVT.

This clonotype showed up just a few times. The J gene is TRBJ1-5, the V gene TRBV6-1; TRBD1 matches at 8 bases. Trimming removed 4 bases from V and 3 bases from J; junction bases left unmatched: 2. The CDR3 totals 14 residues. The V gene's germline CDR1 is MNHNS and CDR2 SASEGT. In DNA form, the CDR3 reads TGTGCCAGCAGTGGGACAGGGTTCAATCAGCCCCAGCATTTT. Encoded protein: CASSGTGFNQPQHF.

Many counts were recorded for this clonotype. V usage is TRBV28 and J usage is TRBJ2-4; 7 positions agree with TRBD1. Germline loops: CDR1 MDHEN, CDR2 SYDVKM. The CDR3 totals 14 residues. V trimming: 5 bases; J trimming: 8 bases; junction bases outside the gene matches: 9. CDR3 nucleotide sequence: TGTGCCAGCAGTAAGACAGGGAGTGGGTACATTCAGTACTTC. Amino acids: CASSKTGSGYIQYF.

This clonotype has a count of ten or more. This chain links TRBV9 with TRBJ2-2; TRBD1 might be the D (5 bases). Trimming stripped 4 bases from V and 6 bases from J, with 10 bases between. The CDR3 loop spans 13 amino acids. The germline gives CDR1 SGDLS, CDR2 YYNGEE. Written as DNA, the CDR3 is TGTGCCAGCAGCTATAGGGGTTCCGGGGAGCTGTTTTTT. This gives the protein CASSYRGSGELFF.

This clonotype was found many times. The genes are TRBV7-2 and TRBJ2-3; D ambiguous. Between the trimmed V and J ends, which lost 6 bases and 1 base, there was a span of 8 bases. The CDR3 covers 13 residues. The germline V gene has CDR1 SGHTA and CDR2 FQGNSA. CDR3 DNA sequence: TGTGCCAGCAGGGGCGTTGGCACAGATACGCAGTATTTT. It yields the protein CASRGVGTDTQYF.

The rearrangement links TRBV28 to TRBJ1-2; 7 bases fit TRBD1. V gave up 3 bases and J gave up 3 bases; unmatched junction bases: 4. The CDR3 is 14 residues long. Germline V CDR1 and CDR2: MDHEN, SYDVKM. In DNA, the CDR3 is TGTGCCAGCAGTTTGACAGGGATCGACTATGGCTACACCTTC. Amino acid sequence: CASSLTGIDYGYTF.

This clonotype was recorded a few times. The gene calls are TRBV3-1 and TRBJ2-5, with D possibly TRBD2 on 6 matching bases. This CDR3 contains 14 residues. Germline loops: CDR1 LGHDT, CDR2 YNNKEL (reference sequence). Trimming took off 4 bases at V and 1 base at J, with 10 bases between the two ends. The CDR3 sequence: CASSPVGGQETQYF. CDR3 DNA sequence: TGTGCCAGCAGCCCCGTCGGGGGCCAAGAGACCCAGTACTTC.

Comment on this clonotype: A clone one base away is much larger, so this may be a read error. V usage is TRBV30 and J usage is TRBJ2-1, with D tentatively TRBD1 (6 bases). In germline, CDR1 is GTSNPN, CDR2 SVGIG (reference sequence). The CDR3 runs to 14 residues. Trimming shortened V by 4 bases and J by 8 bases, and 18 bases separated the two germline ends. The CDR3 loop reads CAWTGTNFYDEQFF. CDR3 nucleotide sequence: TGTGCCTGGACCGGGACAAACTTTTACGATGAGCAGTTCTTC.

This clonotype was observed many times. The chain is built from TRBV12-3 or TRBV12-4 and TRBJ2-7; TRBD1 aligns across 9 bases. The CDR3 is made up of 14 amino acids. V lost 5 bases and J lost 3; bases outside the gene matches: 5. The CDR3 reads CASSPETGGYEQYF. The CDR3 DNA sequence: TGTGCCAGCAGTCCAGAGACAGGGGGCTACGAGCAGTACTTC.

In this sample, this clonotype turned up once. Since a much larger clone is just one base distant, this may be a read error. The chain combines TRBV28 with TRBJ2-3; D is possibly TRBD2 (5 bases). This CDR3 is built from 15 residues. Germline values: CDR1 MDHEN, CDR2 SYDVKM. CDR3 in DNA: TGTGCCAGCACACCAAGGGAGCGGATCATAGATGCGCAGTATTTT. Amino acid sequence: CASTPRERIIDAQYF.

The chain carries TRBV11-2 and TRBJ1-1, with D tentatively TRBD1 (5 bases). Trimming took 5 bases from V and 0 from J, leaving 19 bases between them. The CDR3 has 17 amino acids. CDR1 and CDR2 (germline): SGHAT, FQNNGV. In nucleotides, the CDR3 is TGTGCCAGCAGCAGCAGTTTGGAGGGACTCATGAACACTGAAGCTTTCTTT. As protein: CASSSSLEGLMNTEAFF.

Concerning this clonotype: A much larger clone differs by one base, so this may be a read error. This chain joins TRBV12-3 or TRBV12-4 and TRBJ1-6; 11 bases are shared with TRBD1. The CDR3 has 14 residues. CDR3 region: CASSFLDRGPSLYF. For the CDR3, the DNA is TGTGCCAGCAGTTTTCTGGACAGGGGGCCATCCCTCTACTTT.

This clonotype was picked up many times. The gene calls are TRBV6-2 or TRBV6-3 and TRBJ2-1; TRBD2 might be the D (5 bases). V lost 5 bases and J 7 bases, leaving 15 bases between the germline ends. CDR3 length equals 14 residues. Germline V gene data show CDR1 as MNHEY and CDR2 as SVGEGT. As DNA, the CDR3 is TGTGCCAGCAGTGGCGGACTCGATGGGAATGAGCAGTTCTTC. The encoded protein is CASSGGLDGNEQFF.

This clonotype has ten or more counts. CDR3 residues: CASSFGTRTEAFF. The CDR3 DNA follows: TGTGCCAGCAGTTTCGGCACCCGCACTGAAGCTTTCTTT. V and J are TRBV12-3 or TRBV12-4 and TRBJ1-1; D ambiguous. Trimming stripped 3 bases from V and 4 bases from J, with 9 bases between. The CDR3 consists of 13 residues.

The chain is built from TRBV10-2 and TRBJ2-4; unclear D gene. The CDR3 has 14 residues. Trimming pared 4 bases from V and 0 bases from J, leaving 7 bases between. In germline, CDR1 is WSHSY, CDR2 SAAADI. CDR3 loop: CASSAPVAKNIQYF. CDR3 nucleotides: TGCGCCAGCAGTGCGCCGGTAGCCAAAAACATTCAGTACTTC.

This clonotype was observed a few times. This may be a read error: a much more frequent sequence differs by one nucleotide. The rearrangement joins TRBV2 to TRBJ2-1, with a tentative D call TRBD1 (5 bases). The CDR3 is 14 amino acids. Germline V gene lookup returns CDR1 SNHLY and CDR2 FYNNEI. The CDR3 DNA follows: TGTGCCAGCTTAAACAGCCAGCAGGGCAATGGGCAGTTCTTC. Translating gives CASLNSQQGNGQFF.

In this sample, this clonotype turned up many times. CDR3 sequence reads: CASSPDSGTAKNIQYF. The CDR3 DNA follows: TGTGCCAGCAGCCCCGATTCGGGGACGGCCAAAAACATTCAGTACTTC. The chain couples TRBV7-9 to TRBJ2-4; D could derive from TRBD1 or TRBD2 (5 bases each). The CDR3 runs 16 residues. CDR1 is SEHNR, CDR2 FQNEAQ, per germline (reference sequence). V lost 5 bases and J lost 1, with 15 bases in between.

This clonotype was counted many times. The chain uses TRBV2 and TRBJ2-5; no clear D gene. In germline, CDR1 is SNHLY, CDR2 FYNNEI. The CDR3 runs to 13 residues. The V end lost 6 bases, the J end lost 4 bases, and 12 bases lay between the germline ends. Here the CDR3 DNA reads TGTGCCAGCAGCAGTACTCCGAGAGAGACCCAGTACTTC. It encodes CASSSTPRETQYF.